The 15 T cell receptor beta chains presented below share a single source sample, sequenced in a study of graft-versus-host responses after intestinal transplantation. Libraries were prepared by immunoSEQ multiplex PCR; TCRdb keeps only in-frame clonotypes and omits some of them. The repertoire includes more than 20,000 clones, 70% to 90% of them detected once, and 1.1% sits in the top ten. The sample in question was PBMCs, obtained almost 29 days after intestinal transplant. The receptors originated from a human patient who received an intestinal transplant, so some T cells may come from the graft donor.

V gene TRBV19 combines with J gene TRBJ2-3; tentative D call: TRBD1 (5 bases). The CDR3 is 14 amino acids. Trimming took off 5 bases at V and 1 base at J, with 10 bases between the two ends. Germline-derived CDR1 and CDR2 are LNHDA and SQIVND (reference sequence). Written as DNA, the CDR3 is TGTGCCAGTAGTGATAGGGGCGGCACAGATACGCAGTATTTT. It codes for CASSDRGGTDTQYF.

This clone was seen a single time. The chain couples TRBV29-1 to TRBJ2-1, with 7 bases aligning to TRBD2. Germline V gene lookup returns CDR1 SQVTM and CDR2 ANQGSEA. Trimming at V came to 4 bases and at J to 0 bases, leaving 6 bases not matched to a gene. This CDR3 has 15 residues. CDR3 in DNA: TGCAGCGTTGTAAGGGACTACAGCTCCTACAATGAGCAGTTCTTC. It encodes CSVVRDYSSYNEQFF.

The chain's CDR3 is CASSEAGRETQYF. DNA for the CDR3: TGCGCCAGCAGTGAAGCGGGAAGGGAGACCCAGTACTTC. J is TRBJ2-5 and V is TRBV10-1; 7 bases match TRBD2. The trim removed 3 bases at V and 5 bases at J, leaving 3 bases unmatched. This CDR3 is 13 amino acids long. Germline V gives CDR1 WNHNN, CDR2 SYGVQD (reference sequence).

The chain joins TRBV13 to TRBJ2-7; 8 nucleotides agree with TRBD1. The V and J ends lost 1 base and 7 bases, in that order; junction bases with no gene match: 18. The germline V gene has CDR1 PRHDT and CDR2 FYEKMQ (reference sequence). The CDR3 is made up of 18 amino acids. The CDR3 DNA follows: TGTGCCAGCAGCTTAGCAGGACAGGGTCCATCCGACCAGGGGGAGCAGTACTTC. Translating it yields CASSLAGQGPSDQGEQYF.

This chain joins TRBV6-5 and TRBJ2-3, with 8 positions matching TRBD2. CDR3 length equals 16 residues. CDR1 MNHEY and CDR2 SVGAGI come from the germline V gene. J lost 1 base, V lost 2 bases, and 5 bases had no gene match. The CDR3 sequence is CASSYRSGLGTDTQYF. In DNA form, the CDR3 reads TGTGCCAGCAGTTACCGTTCGGGACTAGGCACAGATACGCAGTATTTT.

The chain recombines TRBV9 with TRBJ2-2, with D possibly TRBD1 on 6 matching bases. Trimming removed 3 bases from V and 3 bases from J, with 9 bases in between. This CDR3 spans 14 amino acids. Germline loops: CDR1 SGDLS, CDR2 YYNGEE. The DNA of the CDR3 is TGTGCCAGCAGCGGCCACAGGGACACCGGGGAGCTGTTTTTT. It encodes CASSGHRDTGELFF.

The chain has TRBV5-1 and TRBJ1-2, with a weak D call TRBD1 (5 bases). Trimming cost V 0 bases and J 4 bases, with 19 bases left between them. The CDR3 spans 17 residues. Germline V gives CDR1 SGHRS, CDR2 YFSETQ. The DNA for the CDR3 is TGCGCCAGCAGCTTGGGTTCGGGTGCCAGGGCCATCTATGGCTACACCTTC. It codes for CASSLGSGARAIYGYTF. Full variable domain (rest looked up from reference TRBV5-1 and TRBJ1-2): KAGVTQTPRYLIKTRGQQVTLSCSPISGHRSVSWYQQTPGQGLQFLFEYFSETQRNKGNFPGRFSGRQFSNSRSEMNVSTLELGDSALYLCASSLGSGARAIYGYTFGSGTRLTVV.

The CDR3 DNA reads TGTGCCAGCAGCTTAGGGGTAAATCAGCCCCAGCATTTT. This translates into CASSLGVNQPQHF. This chain joins TRBV5-4 and TRBJ1-5; possible D gene TRBD1, 5 bases. Trimming left V 2 bases short and J 4 bases short, with 7 bases between. The CDR3 spans 13 residues. Germline CDR1 reads SGHNT; CDR2 reads YYREEE (reference sequence).

The chain carries TRBV11-2 and TRBJ1-2; TRBD1 is a possible D gene (5 bases). V gave up 4 bases and J gave up 7 bases, with 19 bases separating them. This CDR3 has 15 residues. Germline-derived CDR1 and CDR2 are SGHAT and FQNNGV. Written as DNA, the CDR3 is TGTGCCAGCAGCTCTCACCGGGGGGACTCTATTGGCTACACCTTC. This encodes CASSSHRGDSIGYTF. The entire variable domain, with the rest obtained from reference TRBV11-2 and TRBJ1-2, is as follows: EAGVAQSPRYKIIEKRQSVAFWCNPISGHATLYWYQQILGQGPKLLIQFQNNGVVDDSQLPKDRFSAERLKGVDSTLKIQPAKLEDSAVYLCASSSHRGDSIGYTFGSGTRLTVV.

This chain uses TRBV6-6 with TRBJ1-3; 7 bases align to TRBD1. After removal of 6 bases from V and 0 bases from J, the junction contained 5 bases not matched to a gene. This CDR3 is built from 15 residues. Germline V gives CDR1 MNHNY, CDR2 SVGAGI (reference sequence). Here the CDR3 reads CASSLGGYSGNTIYF. CDR3 nucleotides: TGTGCCAGCAGCCTAGGGGGCTACTCTGGAAACACCATATATTTT.

V gene TRBV5-6 combines with J gene TRBJ1-1; D not resolved. The CDR3 runs 15 residues. V dropped 0 bases and J dropped 4 bases, with 13 bases sitting between them. Per the germline V gene, CDR1 is SGHDT and CDR2 is YYEEEE. CDR3 DNA: TGTGCCAGCAGCTTGGCCCCCCCAGAGGGCACTGAAGCTTTCTTT. Encoded protein: CASSLAPPEGTEAFF.

V usage is TRBV18 and J usage is TRBJ1-2, with unresolved D. In germline, CDR1 is KGHSH, CDR2 LQKENI. V was clipped by 4 bases and J by 5 bases, with 11 bases between them. The CDR3 totals 13 residues. CDR3 DNA: TGTGCCAGCTCACAGACGGAATCATATGGCTACACCTTC. Protein sequence: CASSQTESYGYTF.

The genes are TRBV23-1 and TRBJ2-1, with D perhaps matching TRBD1 or TRBD2 (5 bases each). TRBV23-1 is an open reading frame, and its role is uncertain. This CDR3 has 17 residues. V shed 4 bases and J shed 8 bases, with 24 bases lying between them. The DNA for the CDR3 is TGCGCCAGCAGTCTCATGCAGGGACCCGTCATGGTACATGAGCAGTTCTTC. It encodes CASSLMQGPVMVHEQFF.

V usage is TRBV7-8 and J usage is TRBJ2-3; no clear D. The CDR3 has 11 residues. The V end lost 8 bases, the J end lost 2 bases, and 5 bases lay between the germline ends. The germline CDR1 and CDR2 sequences are SGHVS and FQNEAQ. CDR3 protein: CASGITDTQYF. The CDR3 nucleotides are TGTGCCAGCGGGATCACAGATACGCAGTATTTT.

V gene TRBV5-1 combines with J gene TRBJ1-6, with 8 bases matching TRBD1. Trimming removed 4 bases from V and 10 bases from J; junction bases left unmatched: 10. The germline V gene encodes CDR1 SGHRS and CDR2 YFSETQ. This CDR3 has 15 residues. The CDR3: CASSQLIQGDSPLHF. The CDR3 DNA sequence: TGCGCCAGCAGCCAACTAATACAGGGGGACTCACCCCTCCACTTT.